One and the same sample provided the 26 T cell receptor beta chains below, sequenced in a study of blood T cell repertoires in COVID-19. The data were produced by immunoSEQ multiplex PCR, yet TCRdb's version contains in-frame clones alone and is incomplete. Among approximately 69,000 clones listed, roughly 70% were seen once. Sequenced sample: peripheral blood. Every receptor here comes from a man in his fifties or sixties with acute or convalescent COVID-19.

The gene calls are TRBV5-4 and TRBJ2-1; 9 bases match TRBD2. With 5 bases clipped from V and 8 bases from J, the junction kept 2 bases outside the gene matches. CDR3 length equals 12 residues. The germline gives CDR1 SGHNT, CDR2 YYREEE (reference sequence). The CDR3 here is CASRGGGDEQFF. CDR3 in DNA: TGTGCCAGCAGGGGCGGGGGGGATGAGCAGTTCTTC.

This clone was observed a few times. This chain uses TRBV5-1 with TRBJ2-3; weak D call: TRBD1 (6 bases). This CDR3 has 12 amino acids. Trimming stripped 4 bases from V and 4 bases from J, with 7 bases between. Germline loops: CDR1 SGHRS, CDR2 YFSETQ. CDR3 amino acids: CASSTGSDTQYF. As DNA, the CDR3 is TGCGCCAGCAGCACAGGGTCAGATACGCAGTATTTT.

The rearrangement links TRBV5-6 to TRBJ2-3; D is perhaps TRBD2 (6 bases). V lost 3 bases, J lost 1 base, and 9 bases lay in between. The CDR3 runs 14 residues. Germline CDR1 is SGHDT and CDR2 is YYEEEE. The CDR3 is CASSSLAGTDTQYF. DNA of the CDR3: TGTGCCAGCAGCTCCTTAGCGGGCACAGATACGCAGTATTTT.

The V call is TRBV2, the J call TRBJ1-1; D not resolved. Trimming stripped 6 bases from V and 3 bases from J, with 14 bases between. Germline loops: CDR1 SNHLY, CDR2 FYNNEI. This CDR3 region has 14 residues. CDR3 in DNA: TGTGCCAGCAGCCGGGAGAGCGGGCACACTGAAGCTTTCTTT. It codes for CASSRESGHTEAFF.

The genes are TRBV13 and TRBJ1-4, with 9 positions matching TRBD1. Looked up from germline, CDR1 is PRHDT and CDR2 is FYEKMQ (reference sequence). CDR3 length equals 17 residues. The junction had 12 bases not matched to a gene; V was cut back by 5 bases and J by 5 bases. The CDR3 spells CASSLGQGRIGNEKLFF. DNA for the CDR3: TGTGCCAGCAGCCTGGGACAGGGTAGAATTGGAAATGAAAAACTGTTTTTT.

The chain recombines TRBV23-1 with TRBJ2-7; D might be TRBD2 (5 bases). TRBV23-1 is filed as an ORF, its function uncertain. The CDR3 has 19 amino acids. V shed 6 bases and J shed 5 bases, with 32 bases lying between them. DNA of the CDR3: TGCGCCAGCAGCCGCGAAAAAAGTCGCCAGAACGACTACAGAAACGAGCAGTACTTC. Amino acids: CASSREKSRQNDYRNEQYF.

This CDR3 reads CASDRGSGETQYF. DNA of the CDR3: TGTGCCAGCGACAGGGGCAGTGGAGAGACCCAGTACTTC. The chain uses TRBV2 and TRBJ2-5, with TRBD1 matching over 8 bases. The CDR3 runs to 13 residues. The V gene's germline CDR1 is SNHLY and CDR2 FYNNEI. J gave up 4 bases and V 8 bases, and 6 bases lay outside the gene matches.

This chain links TRBV5-4 with TRBJ1-2; no reliable D call. V dropped 2 bases and J dropped 6 bases, with 8 bases sitting between them. Germline loops: CDR1 SGHNT, CDR2 YYREEE (reference sequence). CDR3 size: 12 residues. The CDR3 here is CASSLRDDGYTF. DNA of the CDR3: TGTGCCAGCAGCTTAAGAGATGATGGCTACACCTTC.

This chain links TRBV2 with TRBJ2-5, with a weak D call TRBD2 (5 bases). CDR1 and CDR2 from the germline V gene are SNHLY and FYNNEI. The CDR3 is 14 residues long. The V gene lost 2 bases and the J gene lost 5 bases, with 12 bases spanning the gap. CDR3 in DNA: TGTGCCAGCAGTGAATCTGAGGGTTTGGAGACCCAGTACTTC. This codes for CASSESEGLETQYF.

This clone has more than one count but fewer than ten. V is TRBV27 and J is TRBJ1-6; D perhaps matches TRBD1 (5 bases). This CDR3 has 17 residues. Germline V gives CDR1 MNHEY, CDR2 SMNVEV (reference sequence). V was trimmed by 8 bases and J by 0 bases, leaving 17 bases between them. In DNA form, the CDR3 reads TGTGCCAGCGCACTAGGGACTGAGCGCTCCTATAATTCACCCCTCCACTTT. As protein: CASALGTERSYNSPLHF.

The chain couples TRBV2 to TRBJ2-1; unclear D gene. CDR1 SNHLY and CDR2 FYNNEI come from the germline V gene. V dropped 8 bases and J dropped 7 bases, with 12 bases sitting between them. The CDR3 runs to 12 residues. The CDR3 region is CASRGEANEQFF. CDR3 DNA: TGTGCCAGCCGTGGTGAGGCAAATGAGCAGTTCTTC. The full variable domain, its missing parts supplied by reference TRBV2 and TRBJ2-1, is EPEVTQTPSHQVTQMGQEVILRCVPISNHLYFYWYRQILGQKVEFLVSFYNNEISEKSEIFDDQFSVERPDGSNFTLKIRSTKLEDSAMYFCASRGEANEQFFGPGTRLTVL.

This clone has only a few counts. The junction departs from germline at one end; a sequencing error may be responsible. The J gene is TRBJ2-5, the V gene TRBV2; D is possibly TRBD1 (6 bases). Looked up from germline, CDR1 is SNHLY and CDR2 is FYNNEI. The CDR3 runs 12 residues. CDR3 in amino acids: CAISGQSETQYF. DNA of the CDR3: TGTGCCATCAGTGGACAGTCGGAGACCCAGTACTTC.

V and J are TRBV7-9 and TRBJ2-3, with no clear D. Trimming pared 4 bases from V and 5 bases from J, leaving 4 bases between. The CDR3 totals 11 residues. Per germline, CDR1 SEHNR and CDR2 FQNEAQ (reference sequence). CDR3: CASSWQDTQYF. The CDR3 nucleotides are TGTGCCAGCAGCTGGCAAGATACGCAGTATTTT.

The rearrangement uses TRBV6-4 and TRBJ2-3, with D tentatively TRBD1 (6 bases). Deletions cut 2 bases from V and 3 bases from J, with 9 bases between. Germline V gene lookup returns CDR1 MRHNA and CDR2 SNTAGT. The CDR3 is 14 residues long. The CDR3 protein is CASSDGGRTDTQYF. The CDR3 nucleotides read TGTGCCAGCAGTGACGGGGGCCGTACAGATACGCAGTATTTT.

The chain links TRBV5-1 to TRBJ1-2, with D perhaps matching TRBD1 (5 bases). V lost 0 bases and J 6 bases, leaving 9 bases between the germline ends. CDR3 length: 13 residues. Germline V CDR1 and CDR2: SGHRS, YFSETQ. The DNA for the CDR3 is TGCGCCAGCAGCTTGGAGAGCAGGGATGGCTACACCTTC. This codes for CASSLESRDGYTF. Based on the CDR3 plus reference TRBV5-1 and TRBJ1-2, the full variable domain is KAGVTQTPRYLIKTRGQQVTLSCSPISGHRSVSWYQQTPGQGLQFLFEYFSETQRNKGNFPGRFSGRQFSNSRSEMNVSTLELGDSALYLCASSLESRDGYTFGSGTRLTVV.

The chain uses TRBV19 and TRBJ2-5; weak D call: TRBD2 (6 bases). The CDR3 extends over 13 amino acids. V was clipped by 2 bases and J by 5 bases, with 9 bases between them. CDR1 is LNHDA and CDR2 is SQIVND in the germline V gene (reference sequence). The CDR3 sequence is CASSIRGTETQYF. The CDR3 bases are TGTGCCAGTAGTATACGGGGGACTGAGACCCAGTACTTC. The full variable domain, its missing parts supplied by reference TRBV19 and TRBJ2-5, is DGGITQSPKYLFRKEGQNVTLSCEQNLNHDAMYWYRQDPGQGLRLIYYSQIVNDFQKGDIAEGYSVSREKKESFPLTVTSAQKNPTAFYLCASSIRGTETQYFGPGTRLLVL.

The chain employs TRBV12-5 and TRBJ1-5; maybe TRBD1 (5 bases). The CDR3 spans 14 residues. Per the germline V gene, CDR1 is LGHNT and CDR2 is FRNRAP. Trimming took off 6 bases at V and 3 bases at J, with 12 bases between the two ends. For the CDR3, the DNA is TGTGCTAGTGGGGGGGGTGCGGACAATCAGCCCCAGCATTTT. Protein: CASGGGADNQPQHF.

The rearrangement uses TRBV25-1 and TRBJ1-1, with TRBD1 as a possible D gene (6 bases). Germline V gives CDR1 MGHDK, CDR2 SYGVNS. This CDR3 is built from 16 residues. V was trimmed by 3 bases and J by 0 bases, leaving 14 bases between them. The CDR3 DNA reads as TGTGCCAGCAGTGAGTTTAAGGACAGCCTGAACACTGAAGCTTTCTTT. This translates into CASSEFKDSLNTEAFF. Using reference TRBV25-1 and TRBJ1-1 for the parts outside the CDR3, the full variable domain is EADIYQTPRYLVIGTGKKITLECSQTMGHDKMYWYQQDPGMELHLIHYSYGVNSTEKGDLSSESTVSRIRTEHFPLTLESARPSHTSQYLCASSEFKDSLNTEAFFGQGTRLTVV.

As regards this clone: Other DNA variants within this sample encode the same CDR3. This chain uses TRBV28 with TRBJ1-5; 9 bases are shared with TRBD1. V shed 3 bases and J 6 bases; nucleotides not matched to a gene: 9. CDR3 length: 16 residues. Germline V gene data show CDR1 as MDHEN and CDR2 as SYDVKM. CDR3 coding DNA: TGTGCCAGCAGTTTGGAAGGACAGGGGTCGGGTCAGCCCCAGCATTTT. Protein product: CASSLEGQGSGQPQHF. The full variable domain, its missing parts supplied by reference TRBV28 and TRBJ1-5, is DVKVTQSSRYLVKRTGEKVFLECVQDMDHENMFWYRQDPGLGLRLIYFSYDVKMKEKGDIPEGYSVSREKKERFSLILESASTNQTSMYLCASSLEGQGSGQPQHFGDGTRLSIL.

Only a few counts were recorded for this clone. The rearrangement links TRBV2 to TRBJ2-1; a weak D match, TRBD2 (6 bases). The CDR3 is made up of 17 amino acids. CDR1 is SNHLY and CDR2 is FYNNEI in the germline V gene. The V end lost 4 bases, the J end lost 1 base, and 17 bases lay between the germline ends. CDR3 sequence reads: CASSVRGLGTSYNEQFF. In DNA, the CDR3 is TGTGCCAGCAGTGTCAGAGGGCTCGGGACTTCCTACAATGAGCAGTTCTTC. The variable domain in full, with the rest retrieved from reference TRBV2 and TRBJ2-1, is EPEVTQTPSHQVTQMGQEVILRCVPISNHLYFYWYRQILGQKVEFLVSFYNNEISEKSEIFDDQFSVERPDGSNFTLKIRSTKLEDSAMYFCASSVRGLGTSYNEQFFGPGTRLTVL.

V usage is TRBV7-9 and J usage is TRBJ1-2; D not certain. This CDR3 comprises 12 residues. The germline CDR1 and CDR2 sequences are SEHNR and FQNEAQ (reference sequence). Trimming stripped 5 bases from V and 7 bases from J, with 11 bases between. The CDR3 DNA reads TGTGCCAGCAGCGTCGAGGGTATTGGCTACACCTTC. This translates into CASSVEGIGYTF.

This sequence joins TRBV6-5 and TRBJ2-3; D possibly corresponds to TRBD1 (5 bases). Germline V lookup: CDR1 MNHEY, CDR2 SVGAGI. The CDR3 covers 14 residues. V was cut by 8 bases and J by 2 bases, with 14 bases left in between. The CDR3 region is CASDPQANTDTQYF. The CDR3 region has the DNA TGTGCCAGCGACCCACAGGCGAACACAGATACGCAGTATTTT.

The chain couples TRBV5-1 to TRBJ1-4; D remains ambiguous. Germline values: CDR1 SGHRS, CDR2 YFSETQ. V gave up 0 bases and J gave up 1 base, with 7 bases separating them. CDR3 size: 15 residues. The CDR3 sequence is CASSLGGETNEKLFF. CDR3 bases: TGCGCCAGCAGCTTGGGCGGGGAAACTAATGAAAAACTGTTTTTT.

V and J are TRBV19 and TRBJ1-1; D gene uncertain. The length of the CDR3 is 13 residues. V was clipped by 4 bases and J by 3 bases, with 9 bases between them. CDR1 and CDR2 from the germline V gene are LNHDA and SQIVND (reference sequence). CDR3 sequence reads: CASSKLEDTEAFF. DNA of the CDR3: TGTGCCAGTAGTAAGTTAGAGGACACTGAAGCTTTCTTT.

The V call is TRBV5-6, the J call TRBJ1-1; 8 nucleotides line up with TRBD1. This CDR3 has 12 residues. Trimming cost V 4 bases and J 8 bases; bases outside gene matches: 4. The germline V gene has CDR1 SGHDT and CDR2 YYEEEE. The CDR3 nucleotides are TGTGCCAGCAGCAGAGGGGACAGGGAAGCTTTCTTT. Translation gives CASSRGDREAFF.

The gene calls are TRBV4-1 and TRBJ1-5; no reliable D call. Germline V gene sequence: CDR1 MGHRA, CDR2 YSYEKL. Trimming took off 0 bases at V and 3 bases at J, with 9 bases between the two ends. This CDR3 region has 15 residues. DNA for the CDR3: TGCGCCAGCAGCCAAGATTTGCGGAACAATCAGCCCCAGCATTTT. Its protein is CASSQDLRNNQPQHF.